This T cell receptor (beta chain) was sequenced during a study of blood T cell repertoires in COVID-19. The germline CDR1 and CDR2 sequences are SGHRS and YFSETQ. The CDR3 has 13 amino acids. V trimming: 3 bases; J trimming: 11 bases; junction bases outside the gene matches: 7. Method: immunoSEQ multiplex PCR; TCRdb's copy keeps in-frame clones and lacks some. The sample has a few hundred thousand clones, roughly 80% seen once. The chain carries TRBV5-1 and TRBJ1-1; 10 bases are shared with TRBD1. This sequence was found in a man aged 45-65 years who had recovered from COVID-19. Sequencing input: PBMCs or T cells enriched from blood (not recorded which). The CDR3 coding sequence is TGCGCCAGCAGCTGGGGACAGGGGTTGGATGCTTTCTTT. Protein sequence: CASSWGQGLDAFF.